This TCR beta chain came from a study of blood T cell repertoires in COVID-19. Overall study context: T cells, B-cell-depleted T cells, or PBMCs provided the cDNA or gDNA that served as material.

Seattle participants joined during active infection and were tracked over time. CDR1 is SNHLY, CDR2 FYNNEI, per germline. Trimming took off 7 bases at V and 4 bases at J, with 13 bases between the two ends. The CDR3 totals 13 residues. Repertoires were generated with immunoSEQ multiplex PCR, while TCRdb's copy carries only in-frame clones and drops some. There are around 370,000 clones in the sample; roughly 90% occur only once, and more than 5.5% lies in the top ten. The V and J genes are TRBV2 and TRBJ1-1, with a weak D call TRBD1 (5 bases). Sequencing input: peripheral blood. The sequence derives from an older woman with COVID-19, enrolled during active disease. CDR3 protein: CASTRGVSTEAFF. The CDR3 nucleotides read TGTGCCAGCACCCGGGGGGTGAGCACTGAAGCTTTCTTT.